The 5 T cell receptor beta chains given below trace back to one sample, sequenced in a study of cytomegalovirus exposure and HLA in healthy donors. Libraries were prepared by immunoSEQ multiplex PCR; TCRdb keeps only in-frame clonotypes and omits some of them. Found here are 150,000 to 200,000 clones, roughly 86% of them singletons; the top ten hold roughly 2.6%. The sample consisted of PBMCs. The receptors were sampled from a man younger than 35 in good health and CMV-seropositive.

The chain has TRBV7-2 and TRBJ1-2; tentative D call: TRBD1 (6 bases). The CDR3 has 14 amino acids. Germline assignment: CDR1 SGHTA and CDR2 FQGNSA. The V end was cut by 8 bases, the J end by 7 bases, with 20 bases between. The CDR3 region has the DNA TGTGCCAGCGGCTCGAGGTACAGGGTGAGTGGCTACACCTTC. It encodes CASGSRYRVSGYTF.

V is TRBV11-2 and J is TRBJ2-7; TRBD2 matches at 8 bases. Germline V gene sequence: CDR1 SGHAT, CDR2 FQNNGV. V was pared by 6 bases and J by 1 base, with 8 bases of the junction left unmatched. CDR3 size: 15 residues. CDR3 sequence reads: CASRNLAGKSYEQYF. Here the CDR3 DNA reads TGTGCCAGCAGGAATTTAGCGGGGAAGTCCTACGAGCAGTACTTC.

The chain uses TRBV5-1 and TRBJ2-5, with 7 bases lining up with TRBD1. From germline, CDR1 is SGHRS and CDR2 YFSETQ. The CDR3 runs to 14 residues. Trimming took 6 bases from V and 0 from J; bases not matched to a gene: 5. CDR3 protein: CASIHGTDQETQYF. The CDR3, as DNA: TGCGCCAGCATCCACGGGACAGACCAAGAGACCCAGTACTTC.

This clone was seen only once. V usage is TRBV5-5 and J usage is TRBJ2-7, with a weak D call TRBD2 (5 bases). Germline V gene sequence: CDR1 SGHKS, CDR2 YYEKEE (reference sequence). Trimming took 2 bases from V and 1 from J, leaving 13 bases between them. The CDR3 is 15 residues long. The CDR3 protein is CASSFGLGPSYEQYF. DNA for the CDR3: TGTGCCAGCAGCTTTGGACTGGGCCCATCCTACGAGCAGTACTTC.

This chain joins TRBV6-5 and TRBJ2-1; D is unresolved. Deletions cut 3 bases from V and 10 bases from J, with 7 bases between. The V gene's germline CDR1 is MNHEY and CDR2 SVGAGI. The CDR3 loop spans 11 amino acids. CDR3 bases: TGTGCCAGCAGTTATCTTGAGGAGCAGTTCTTC. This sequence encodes CASSYLEEQFF.